This T cell receptor beta chain was obtained from a study of control samples from healthy donors and cancer patients. Trimming at V came to 1 base and at J to 8 bases, leaving 5 bases not matched to a gene. Germline CDR1 is MNHNY and CDR2 is SVGAGI (reference sequence). CDR3 length: 14 residues. Sequenced by immunoSEQ multiplex PCR; TCRdb stores in-frame clones only, minus some. The sample has 350,000 to 450,000 clones, roughly 90% seen once. The specimen was PBMCs. The TCR was taken from a man aged 35 to 55 with head and neck cancer. V gene TRBV6-6 combines with J gene TRBJ2-1, with TRBD2 matching 7 bases. Here the CDR3 DNA reads TGTGCCAGCAGTTACTTGGAGCGGGGATATGAGCAGTTCTTC. Encoded protein: CASSYLERGYEQFF.